The rows below give T cell receptor beta chains drawn from one sample of a study of beta chain features in type 1 diabetes. TCRdb's copy holds only in-frame clones and misses some; the assay was immunoSEQ multiplex PCR. Among about 360,000 clones listed, roughly 12% were seen once. The sequenced sample consisted of naive CD4+ T cells from blood. The receptors stem from a man in his late teens or twenties in good health. CDR3s include the opening cysteine and the closing phenylalanine or tryptophan. The D gene is left open where the match is weak. Some rows mark clone size as missing; the rest say once, few, many or name a class of expanded clone.

D gene | CDR3 length | J gene | clone size | V gene | CDR3 protein | CDR3 DNA
TRBD2 | 15 | TRBJ2-1 | . | TRBV7-2 | CASSLELAGGNEQFF | TGTGCCAGCAGCTTAGAACTAGCGGGGGGCAATGAGCAGTTCTTC
. | 14 | TRBJ2-1 | few | TRBV30 | CAWSTYSSYNEQFF | TGTGCCTGGAGTACCTATAGCTCCTACAATGAGCAGTTCTTC
TRBD1 | 15 | TRBJ2-2 | . | TRBV5-1 | CASSLDAQGAGELFF | TGCGCCAGCAGCTTAGACGCACAGGGGGCCGGGGAGCTGTTTTTT
. | 11 | TRBJ2-1 | few | TRBV20-1 | CSAIPYNEQFF | TGCAGTGCCATCCCCTACAATGAGCAGTTCTTC
TRBD2 | 18 | TRBJ2-1 | . | TRBV11-2 | CASSPTPRLAGGPNEQFF | TGTGCCAGCAGCCCCACACCCCGACTAGCGGGAGGGCCCAATGAGCAGTTCTTC
TRBD1 | 15 | TRBJ2-5 | . | TRBV5-1 | CASSLAGTEKETQYF | TGCGCCAGCAGCTTGGCCGGGACAGAAAAAGAGACCCAGTACTTC
. | 15 | TRBJ1-2 | few | TRBV19 | CASSISGRGLSGYTF | TGTGCCAGTAGTATCTCGGGCAGGGGCTTGTCGGGCTACACCTTC
. | 13 | TRBJ2-1 | . | TRBV19 | CASSILAREMVFF | TGTGCCAGTAGTATACTAGCTCGGGAGATGGTGTTCTTC
. | 13 | TRBJ1-4 | . | TRBV2 | CASSETGLEKLFF | TGTGCCAGCAGTGAGACAGGCTTGGAAAAACTGTTTTTT
. | 13 | TRBJ1-2 | . | TRBV18 | CASSPPTAYGYTF | TGTGCCAGCTCACCACCCACAGCTTATGGCTACACCTTC
TRBD1 | 15 | TRBJ2-1 | . | TRBV27 | CASSTPGQGSHEQFF | TGTGCCAGCAGCACACCGGGACAGGGGTCGCATGAGCAGTTCTTC
. | 13 | TRBJ1-5 | few | TRBV6-5 | CASSYGSSQPQHF | TGTGCCAGCAGTTACGGTTCGAGTCAGCCCCAGCATTTT
TRBD1 | 13 | TRBJ1-5 | few | TRBV29-1 | CSVRQGGNQPQHF | TGCAGCGTCAGACAGGGGGGGAATCAGCCCCAGCATTTT
TRBD2 | 14 | TRBJ2-5 | once | TRBV28 | CASSGLAGEETQYF | TGTGCCAGCAGCGGCCTAGCGGGAGAAGAGACCCAGTACTTC
. | 12 | TRBJ2-7 | few | TRBV7-2 | CASSPSSYEQYF | TGTGCCAGCAGCCCGAGCTCCTACGAGCAGTACTTC
TRBD1 | 13 | TRBJ1-2 | few | TRBV5-6 | CASSPGQIYGYTF | TGTGCCAGCAGCCCGGGACAGATCTATGGCTACACCTTC
TRBD2 | 17 | TRBJ2-1 | . | TRBV7-2 | CASRPGGTSGAYNEQFF | TGTGCCAGCAGGCCAGGGGGGACTAGCGGGGCTTACAATGAGCAGTTCTTC
. | 15 | TRBJ2-3 | . | TRBV9 | CASSKLVSGTDTQYF | TGTGCCAGCAGCAAACTAGTTTCAGGCACAGATACGCAGTATTTT
TRBD1 | 15 | TRBJ1-2 | few | TRBV9 | CASSVSGQGGYGYTF | TGTGCCAGCAGCGTATCAGGACAGGGAGGCTATGGCTACACCTTC